The source of this T cell receptor beta chain is a study of T cell repertoires in cytomegalovirus infection. TCRdb itself ran the reads through MiXCR, one entry per CDR3 protein. The table has fewer than 350,000 distinct CDR3 sequences, 9.5% seen once. This clonotype was observed many times. CDR1 is SEHNR and CDR2 is FQNEAQ in the germline V gene (reference sequence). V lost 5 bases and J lost 2, with 18 bases in between. This CDR3 is 17 amino acids long. Sequencing was carried out using PBMCs. This chain connects TRBV7-9 to TRBJ2-2; D possibly uses TRBD1 or TRBD2 (5 bases each). This TCR was sampled from a human donor in good health (CMV status not recorded). Some clones in this sample may be carry-over from other donors' samples. The CDR3 loop is CASSAIPGRKNTGELFF. The CDR3 DNA reads as TGTGCCAGCAGCGCAATCCCGGGACGGAAAAACACCGGGGAGCTGTTTTTT.